This T cell receptor beta chain comes out of a study of blood T cell repertoires in COVID-19. In the study overall: The cDNA or gDNA used as material had been derived from T cells, B-cell-depleted T cells, or PBMCs.

Participants had their cohort set by participant-reported clinical history. The assay was immunoSEQ multiplex PCR, and TCRdb's table has in-frame clones only and misses some. This table holds about 160,000 clones, around 87% found once. The CDR3 length is 16 residues. Trimming removed 3 bases from V and 7 bases from J, with 22 bases in between. Germline assignment: CDR1 DFQATT and CDR2 SNEGSKA (reference sequence). The material sequenced was PBMCs or T cells enriched from blood (not recorded which). This receptor was taken from a woman in her fifties or sixties who had recovered from COVID-19. J is TRBJ2-1 and V is TRBV20-1; TRBD2 might be the D (5 bases). The CDR3 nucleotides read TGCAGTGCTAGTCGGGCCACATCGAGGGTTACTAATGAGCAGTTCTTC. Residues: CSASRATSRVTNEQFF.